These 31 T cell receptor beta chains were all obtained from the same sample, sequenced in a study of blood T cell repertoires in COVID-19. Some clones are missing from TCRdb's copy, which holds only in-frame ones; the method was immunoSEQ multiplex PCR. The sample has roughly 38,000 clones, over 80% seen once. The sequenced material came from peripheral blood. The receptor source for this set is a man in his fifties or sixties with active COVID-19.

The gene calls are TRBV5-1 and TRBJ1-3; TRBD1 aligns across 9 bases. CDR3 size: 14 residues. Germline CDR1 reads SGHRS; CDR2 reads YFSETQ. The V gene end was trimmed by 4 bases and the J gene end by 4 bases; junction bases not matched to a gene: 3. The CDR3 protein is CASSPGTGGNTIYF. DNA for the CDR3: TGCGCCAGCAGCCCCGGGACAGGGGGAAACACCATATATTTT.

This chain uses TRBV29-1 with TRBJ2-7; 7 bases are shared with TRBD1. CDR3 size: 14 residues. After removal of 7 bases from V and 7 bases from J, the junction contained 16 bases not matched to a gene. Germline V lookup: CDR1 SQVTM, CDR2 ANQGSEA. The CDR3 region is CSALGQQLRGEQYF. The CDR3 DNA is TGCAGCGCCTTGGGACAGCAGCTGAGGGGTGAGCAGTACTTC.

This chain links TRBV9 with TRBJ1-6, with D possibly matching TRBD1 (6 bases). The V gene's germline CDR1 is SGDLS and CDR2 YYNGEE. The CDR3 is 14 residues long. V lost 3 bases to trimming and J lost 9 bases, with 13 bases between them. The CDR3 sequence is CASSGRDRSSPLHF. As DNA, the CDR3 is TGTGCCAGCAGCGGAAGAGACAGGTCTTCACCCCTCCACTTT.

This chain uses TRBV10-3 with TRBJ2-2; D is possibly TRBD1 (6 bases). The CDR3 is 14 residues long. The germline CDR1 and CDR2 sequences are ENHRY and SYGVKD. V lost 4 bases to trimming and J lost 5 bases, with 11 bases between them. As DNA, the CDR3 is TGTGCCATCAGTGGGGGGCCGGGGACCGGGGAGCTGTTTTTT. As protein: CAISGGPGTGELFF.

The J gene is TRBJ2-3, the V gene TRBV19; 7 nucleotides agree with TRBD1. Germline CDR1 reads LNHDA; CDR2 reads SQIVND (reference sequence). Trimming cost V 1 base and J 6 bases; bases outside gene matches: 13. CDR3 length: 17 amino acids. The CDR3 is CASSIGAGTDAFDTQYF. Written as DNA, the CDR3 is TGTGCCAGTAGTATAGGCGCCGGGACAGATGCATTTGATACGCAGTATTTT.

This chain uses TRBV3-1 (or the pseudogene TRBV3-2) with TRBJ1-2, with D perhaps matching TRBD1 (5 bases). The CDR3 extends over 16 amino acids. With 1 base removed from V and 1 base from J, the gap between germline ends came to 13 bases. Germline V gene lookup returns CDR1 LGHDT and CDR2 YNNKEL (reference sequence). CDR3 sequence (DNA): TGTGCCAGCAGCCAAGGCAGGGAATTTTTTAACTATGGCTACACCTTC. Protein sequence: CASSQGREFFNYGYTF.

The V and J genes are TRBV19 and TRBJ2-3; 9 nucleotides agree with TRBD2. There are 17 residues in the CDR3. The V gene's germline CDR1 is LNHDA and CDR2 SQIVND (reference sequence). J lost 5 bases, V lost 3 bases, and 12 bases had no gene match. This CDR3 is CASSIERTSVPIDTQYF. DNA of the CDR3: TGTGCCAGTAGTATCGAGCGGACTAGCGTCCCCATAGATACGCAGTATTTT.

The chain couples TRBV10-3 to TRBJ2-1, with 11 bases that match TRBD2. CDR3 length: 17 amino acids. CDR1 is ENHRY and CDR2 is SYGVKD in the germline V gene. V lost 3 bases and J lost 1; bases outside the gene matches: 5. The CDR3 sequence: CAISDSSGGPSYNEQFF. For the CDR3, the DNA is TGTGCCATCAGTGATTCTAGCGGGGGGCCTTCCTACAATGAGCAGTTCTTC.

V usage is TRBV5-5 and J usage is TRBJ1-1; no clear D. Germline V gives CDR1 SGHKS, CDR2 YYEKEE (reference sequence). Between the trimmed V and J ends, which lost 1 base and 5 bases, there was a span of 12 bases. The CDR3 contains 14 residues. The CDR3 spells CASSLQLAGTEAFF. DNA for the CDR3: TGTGCCAGCAGCTTGCAACTTGCGGGGACTGAAGCTTTCTTT.

Note on this clone: Sequence at one end of the junction differs from germline and may be a read error. V gene TRBV7-6 combines with J gene TRBJ1-2, with 9 bases aligning to TRBD1. Per the germline V gene, CDR1 is SGHVS and CDR2 is FNYEAQ. The CDR3 is 12 amino acids. The CDR3 loop reads CASSAYRGPPLF. CDR3 nucleotides: TGTGCCAGCAGCGCCTACAGGGGGCCTCCCCTGTTC.

This chain joins TRBV5-1 and TRBJ2-7; tentative D call: TRBD2 (5 bases). Germline assignment: CDR1 SGHRS and CDR2 YFSETQ. Between the trimmed V and J ends, which lost 0 bases and 1 base, there was a span of 11 bases. This CDR3 has 15 residues. For the CDR3, the DNA is TGCGCCAGCAGCTTGGGGTTCGGGGTTTCCTACGAGCAGTACTTC. Translated, it gives CASSLGFGVSYEQYF. The entire variable domain, with the rest obtained from reference TRBV5-1 and TRBJ2-7, is as follows: KAGVTQTPRYLIKTRGQQVTLSCSPISGHRSVSWYQQTPGQGLQFLFEYFSETQRNKGNFPGRFSGRQFSNSRSEMNVSTLELGDSALYLCASSLGFGVSYEQYFGPGTRLTVT.

The DNA of the CDR3 is TGTGCCAGCAGTTTGCGAGGGCCCGGGGATTCACCCCTCCACTTT. Translating it yields CASSLRGPGDSPLHF. The V call is TRBV6-5, the J call TRBJ1-6, with no clear D. Germline lookup yields CDR1 MNHEY and CDR2 SVGAGI. The length of the CDR3 is 15 residues. Deletions cut 4 bases from V and 8 bases from J, with 15 bases between.

This rearrangement joins TRBV12-3 or TRBV12-4 to TRBJ1-5; no firm D call. The CDR3 spans 13 residues. V was trimmed by 6 bases and J by 5 bases, leaving 11 bases between them. The CDR3 is CASSHSSDQPQHF. CDR3 nucleotides: TGTGCCAGCAGCCACTCTTCGGATCAGCCCCAGCATTTT.

The rearrangement uses TRBV24-1 and TRBJ2-5, with 11 bases fitting TRBD1. This CDR3 region has 15 residues. The germline CDR1 and CDR2 sequences are KGHDR and SFDVKD. V shed 3 bases and J 4 bases; nucleotides not matched to a gene: 3. CDR3 bases: TGTGCCACCAGTGATGCCGGGACAGGGGGAGAGACCCAGTACTTC. Translating it yields CATSDAGTGGETQYF.

The chain joins TRBV6-5 to TRBJ1-3; 8 bases are a match to TRBD1. CDR1 and CDR2 (germline): MNHEY, SVGAGI. The V segment lost 2 bases and the J segment 4 bases; nucleotides outside the gene matches: 4. This CDR3 contains 15 residues. CDR3 nucleotides: TGTGCCAGCAGTTACCAGGGGGCGAAAGGAAACACCATATATTTT. Translation: CASSYQGAKGNTIYF.

The chain employs TRBV27 and TRBJ1-1; tentative D call: TRBD1 (6 bases). The CDR3 is 14 amino acids. V lost 7 bases to trimming and J lost 0 bases, with 12 bases between them. Germline-derived CDR1 and CDR2 are MNHEY and SMNVEV (reference sequence). The CDR3 sequence is CASTRTALNTEAFF. The CDR3 bases are TGTGCCAGCACCCGGACAGCCCTGAACACTGAAGCTTTCTTT.

The chain employs TRBV18 and TRBJ1-1, with D possibly being TRBD1 (6 bases). The V gene's germline CDR1 is KGHSH and CDR2 LQKENI. The V end was cut by 2 bases, the J end by 6 bases, with 10 bases between. This CDR3 is built from 13 residues. CDR3 sequence (DNA): TGTGCCAGCTCACCAATACAGGGATCTGAAGCTTTCTTT. Translated: CASSPIQGSEAFF.

V usage is TRBV5-1 and J usage is TRBJ1-2; 10 bases fit TRBD1. The J segment lost 5 bases and the V segment lost 4 bases, leaving 8 bases of the junction unmatched. The CDR3 consists of 15 residues. Germline loops: CDR1 SGHRS, CDR2 YFSETQ. The CDR3 coding sequence is TGCGCCAGCAGCCCCGGAGACAGGGGGCTTTATGGCTACACCTTC. It is translated as CASSPGDRGLYGYTF. Using reference TRBV5-1 and TRBJ1-2 for the parts outside the CDR3, the full variable domain is KAGVTQTPRYLIKTRGQQVTLSCSPISGHRSVSWYQQTPGQGLQFLFEYFSETQRNKGNFPGRFSGRQFSNSRSEMNVSTLELGDSALYLCASSPGDRGLYGYTFGSGTRLTVV.

This clone was observed a few times. CDR3 amino acids: CASSPSTGDIDEQYF. The DNA for the CDR3 is TGTGCCAGCAGCCCTTCGACAGGGGATATTGACGAGCAGTACTTC. The rearrangement joins TRBV9 to TRBJ2-7; 8 bases agree with TRBD1. The CDR3 loop spans 15 amino acids. The V gene's germline CDR1 is SGDLS and CDR2 YYNGEE. V lost 4 bases and J lost 5; bases outside the gene matches: 11.

This rearrangement joins TRBV11-2 to TRBJ2-6; 7 positions match TRBD1. Germline CDR1 and CDR2: SGHAT and FQNNGV. The CDR3 is 17 residues long. The V and J ends lost 5 bases and 1 base, in that order; junction bases with no gene match: 8. This CDR3 is CASSPRTGGSGANVLTF. CDR3 in DNA: TGTGCCAGCAGCCCCCGGACAGGAGGATCTGGGGCCAACGTCCTGACTTTC.

This clone was seen a few times. A read error may account for a junction end that differs from germline. V and J are TRBV28 and TRBJ2-7, with 7 bases lining up with TRBD1. Germline assignment: CDR1 MDHEN and CDR2 SYDVKM. This CDR3 region has 14 residues. In nucleotides, the CDR3 is TGTGCCAGCCGTTTTCAGGGGGTTATCTACGAGCAGTACTTC. It specifies CASRFQGVIYEQYF.

The V call is TRBV5-1, the J call TRBJ2-5; weak D call: TRBD1 (5 bases). Germline V lookup: CDR1 SGHRS, CDR2 YFSETQ. The CDR3 is 11 residues long. V lost 7 bases, J lost 1 base, and 5 bases lay in between. The DNA for the CDR3 is TGCGCCAGCCAGGGCCAAGAGACCCAGTACTTC. It yields the protein CASQGQETQYF.

This clone was observed a few times. The chain couples TRBV6-2 or TRBV6-3 to TRBJ1-5; D might be TRBD1 (6 bases). Germline V gene sequence: CDR1 MNHEY, CDR2 SVGEGT. The CDR3 has 15 amino acids. V dropped 4 bases and J dropped 1 base, with 11 bases sitting between them. The chain's CDR3 is CASSFGTTSNQPQHF. The DNA of the CDR3 is TGTGCCAGCAGTTTTGGGACAACCAGCAATCAGCCCCAGCATTTT.

The chain combines TRBV7-9 with TRBJ2-1, with 10 bases aligning to TRBD2. Germline V gives CDR1 SEHNR, CDR2 FQNEAQ (reference sequence). J gave up 3 bases and V 4 bases, and 3 bases lay outside the gene matches. The CDR3 covers 15 residues. The CDR3 DNA reads as TGTGCCAGCAGCTCCATAGCGGGGGGCTACAATGAGCAGTTCTTC. Translating gives CASSSIAGGYNEQFF.

J is TRBJ2-3 and V is TRBV7-2, with 12 bases lining up with TRBD2. The CDR3 length is 18 residues. The germline V gene has CDR1 SGHTA and CDR2 FQGNSA. V trimming: 2 bases; J trimming: 4 bases; junction bases outside the gene matches: 10. CDR3 coding DNA: TGTGCCAGCAGCTTATGGCCTAGCGGGGGGGTTAAGGCAGATACGCAGTATTTT. Translation gives CASSLWPSGGVKADTQYF.

This sequence joins TRBV29-1 and TRBJ1-2; 7 bases fit TRBD1. CDR1 and CDR2 (germline): SQVTM, ANQGSEA. The CDR3 is 11 amino acids. V shed 5 bases, J shed 6 bases, and the junction held 3 bases outside the gene matches. CDR3 coding DNA: TGCAGCGTTCGACAGGGTCATGGCTACACCTTC. Its protein product is CSVRQGHGYTF.

The chain uses TRBV6-2 or TRBV6-3 and TRBJ2-5, with 10 positions matching TRBD2. The germline gives CDR1 MNHEY, CDR2 SVGEGT. V was clipped by 2 bases and J by 1 base; unmatched bases: 7. This CDR3 has 17 amino acids. CDR3 in amino acids: CASSYGASGGFQETQYF. In nucleotides, the CDR3 is TGTGCCAGCAGTTACGGGGCTAGCGGGGGCTTCCAAGAGACCCAGTACTTC.

V gene TRBV10-1 combines with J gene TRBJ1-3; D is unresolved. This CDR3 region has 14 residues. V was cut by 3 bases and J by 0 bases, with 6 bases left in between. CDR1 and CDR2 (germline): WNHNN, SYGVQD (reference sequence). The CDR3 loop is CASSDGSSGNTIYF. In nucleotides, the CDR3 is TGCGCCAGCAGTGATGGGAGCTCTGGAAACACCATATATTTT.

This clone came up a few times. This chain joins TRBV7-8 and TRBJ1-5; TRBD1 might be the D (5 bases). The CDR3 runs 15 residues. V was clipped by 2 bases and J by 2 bases, with 10 bases between them. CDR1 and CDR2 (germline): SGHVS, FQNEAQ. DNA for the CDR3: TGTGCCAGCAGCTTATGGGGGGTGGGCAATCAGCCCCAGCATTTT. As protein: CASSLWGVGNQPQHF. Filled out from reference TRBV7-8 and TRBJ1-5, the complete variable domain reads GAGVSQSPRYKVAKRGQDVALRCDPISGHVSLFWYQQALGQGPEFLTYFQNEAQLDKSGLPSDRFFAERPEGSVSTLKIQRTQQEDSAVYLCASSLWGVGNQPQHFGDGTRLSIL.

V and J are TRBV6-5 and TRBJ2-7; tentative D call: TRBD2 (5 bases). The CDR3 is 14 amino acids. Germline CDR1 and CDR2: MNHEY and SVGAGI. Trimming removed 7 bases from V and 2 bases from J, with 15 bases in between. DNA of the CDR3: TGTGCCAGCACGGGGTCTAACTCACCCTACGAGCAGTACTTC. Amino acid sequence: CASTGSNSPYEQYF.

The V and J genes are TRBV6-5 and TRBJ2-1, with D uncertain. This CDR3 region has 11 residues. From germline, CDR1 is MNHEY and CDR2 SVGAGI. The V end lost 3 bases, the J end lost 9 bases, and 6 bases lay between the germline ends. CDR3 nucleotides: TGTGCCAGCAGTTATATCGGTGAGCAGTTCTTC. Its translation is CASSYIGEQFF.